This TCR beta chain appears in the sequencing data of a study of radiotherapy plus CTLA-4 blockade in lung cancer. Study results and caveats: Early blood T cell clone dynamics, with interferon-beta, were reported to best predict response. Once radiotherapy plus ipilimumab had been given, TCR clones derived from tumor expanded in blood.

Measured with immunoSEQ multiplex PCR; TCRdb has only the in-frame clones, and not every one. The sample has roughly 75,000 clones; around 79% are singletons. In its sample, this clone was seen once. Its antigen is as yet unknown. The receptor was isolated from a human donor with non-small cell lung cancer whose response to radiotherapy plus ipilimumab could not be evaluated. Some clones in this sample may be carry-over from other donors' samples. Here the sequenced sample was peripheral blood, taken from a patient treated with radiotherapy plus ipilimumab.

The CDR3 loop is CASSFGKNTEAFF. The CDR3 DNA follows: TGTGCCAGCAGCTTTGGCAAGAACACTGAAGCTTTCTTT. V and J are TRBV7-2 and TRBJ1-1, with D uncertain. There are 13 residues in the CDR3. Trimming pared 3 bases from V and 1 base from J, leaving 6 bases between. The germline V gene has CDR1 SGHTA and CDR2 FQGNSA.